The rows below give T cell receptor beta chains drawn from one sample of a study of blood T cell repertoires in COVID-19. Sequenced by immunoSEQ multiplex PCR; TCRdb stores in-frame clones only, minus some. Of more than 95,000 clones in the sample, about nine tenths were seen once. The sample comprised peripheral blood. The receptor set was obtained from a human donor in a cohort sampled during active COVID-19. The CDR3 runs from the conserved cysteine through the conserved F or W. A D gene is named only where the DNA matches it firmly. Clone size is given for some rows only: seen once, a few or many times, or a class if the clone is expanded.

size,V,J,D,DNA,CDR3
.,TRBV25-1,TRBJ2-2,.,TGTGCCAGCAGTGAATTTAGACGCGGCGGGAACACCGGGGAGCTGTTTTTT,CASSEFRRGGNTGELFF
.,TRBV19,TRBJ1-1,TRBD1,TGTGCCACCTCGGGGCAGACAGGGGTACGAACTGAAGCTTTCTTT,CATSGQTGVRTEAFF
.,TRBV5-1,TRBJ1-4,TRBD1,TGCGCCAGCAGCTTATATACAGGGGGCCAGGGCGAAAAACTGTTTTTT,CASSLYTGGQGEKLFF
.,TRBV6-5,TRBJ2-3,.,TGTGCCAGCAGTCTAGCACGGGGCACAGATACGCAGTATTTT,CASSLARGTDTQYF
.,TRBV25-1,TRBJ1-1,.,TGTGCCAGCTGGGGTAGTTTGACTAGCACTGAAGCTTTCTTT,CASWGSLTSTEAFF
few,TRBV12-2,TRBJ1-4,.,TGTGCAAGTCGCCTTATGTTACGGGACAGTGCAACTAATGAAAAACTGTTTTTT,CASRLMLRDSATNEKLFF
.,TRBV7-3,TRBJ2-3,TRBD2,TGTGCCAGCAGCTTAAAGCGGGAGCACCGGCCTACCTTCACAGATACGCAGTATTTT,CASSLKREHRPTFTDTQYF
.,TRBV7-7,TRBJ2-1,.,TGTGCCAGCAGCTTAGAATCTCCGGGGTTGAGGAATGAGCAGTTCTTC,CASSLESPGLRNEQFF
.,TRBV28,TRBJ2-7,TRBD1,TGTGCCAGCAGTTTAGTGACAGGGTTCTCCTACGAGCAGTACTTC,CASSLVTGFSYEQYF
.,TRBV10-3,TRBJ1-1,TRBD1,TGTGCCATCAGTCCCGGGACAGGGGCCCCGAACACTGAAGCTTTCTTT,CAISPGTGAPNTEAFF
.,TRBV7-9,TRBJ1-1,.,TGTGCCAGCAGCTTCCAGTCCGCGGCGGCTCCTTTCTTT,CASSFQSAAAPFF
.,TRBV7-2,TRBJ1-1,.,TGTGCCAGCAGCTTCTCAAGTCTAACTGAAGCTTTCTTT,CASSFSSLTEAFF
.,TRBV2,TRBJ1-5,.,TGTGCCATTTCGGACGGGACATATAGCAATCAGCCCCAGCATTTT,CAISDGTYSNQPQHF
.,TRBV29-1,TRBJ2-2,.,TGCAGCGTTGACCGGGCTTTAACGGGGGGGGAGCTGTTTTTT,CSVDRALTGGELFF
.,TRBV5-8,TRBJ2-1,.,TGTGCCAGCAGCTTGGCTGGGAGAAGCTCCTACAATGAGCAGTTCTTC,CASSLAGRSSYNEQFF
once,TRBV28,TRBJ1-1,TRBD1,TGTGCCAGCAGTTTACGGACAGGGGGAAAAACTGAAGCTTTCTTT,CASSLRTGGKTEAFF
.,TRBV11-3,TRBJ2-3,.,TGTGCCAGCAGCTACCGGGGCACAGATACGCAGTATTTT,CASSYRGTDTQYF
.,TRBV2,TRBJ2-2,TRBD2,TGTGCCAGCGGAGTGATGACTAGCGGGGGGGCCGGAACCGGGGAGCTGTTTTTT,CASGVMTSGGAGTGELFF
.,TRBV28,TRBJ2-7,TRBD1,TGTGCCAGCATCCCCCCGGCAGGGGGTTACGAGCAGTACTTC,CASIPPAGGYEQYF
few,TRBV9,TRBJ1-1,.,TGTGCCAGCAGCGTCGACGGAGGGACGGGGAACACTGAAGCTTTCTTT,CASSVDGGTGNTEAFF
.,TRBV30,TRBJ2-1,TRBD2,TGTGCCTGGAGTGCTAGCGGGGGAGTCTTATCCAATGAGCAGTTCTTC,CAWSASGGVLSNEQFF
.,TRBV5-1,TRBJ2-5,.,TGCGCCAGCAGCTTGGCAGGGTTTTCACAAGAGACCCAGTACTTC,CASSLAGFSQETQYF